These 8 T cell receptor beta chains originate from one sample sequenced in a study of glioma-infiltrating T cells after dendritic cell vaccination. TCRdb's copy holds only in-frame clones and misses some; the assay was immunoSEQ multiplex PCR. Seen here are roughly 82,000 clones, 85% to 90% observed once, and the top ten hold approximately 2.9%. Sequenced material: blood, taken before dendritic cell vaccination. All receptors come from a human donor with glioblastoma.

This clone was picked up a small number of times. In DNA form, the CDR3 reads TGTGCCAGCAGCCCTTTCCCGGGACTAGCGGGAGGTGCGAACACCGGGGAGCTGTTTTTT. Residues: CASSPFPGLAGGANTGELFF. The J gene is TRBJ2-2, the V gene TRBV5-5, with TRBD2 matching 15 bases. Looked up from germline, CDR1 is SGHKS and CDR2 is YYEKEE (reference sequence). V lost 4 bases and J lost 0; bases outside the gene matches: 10. This CDR3 comprises 20 residues. Using reference TRBV5-5 and TRBJ2-2 for the parts outside the CDR3, the full variable domain is DAGVTQSPTHLIKTRGQQVTLRCSPISGHKSVSWYQQVLGQGPQFIFQYYEKEERGRGNFPDRFSARQFPNYSSELNVNALLLGDSALYLCASSPFPGLAGGANTGELFFGEGSRLTVL.

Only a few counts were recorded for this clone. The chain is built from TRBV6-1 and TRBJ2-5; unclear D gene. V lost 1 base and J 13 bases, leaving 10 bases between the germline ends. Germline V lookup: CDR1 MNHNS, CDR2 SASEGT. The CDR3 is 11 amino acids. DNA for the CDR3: TGTGCCAGCAGTGAAGGGGCAGTACGGTACTTC. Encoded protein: CASSEGAVRYF.

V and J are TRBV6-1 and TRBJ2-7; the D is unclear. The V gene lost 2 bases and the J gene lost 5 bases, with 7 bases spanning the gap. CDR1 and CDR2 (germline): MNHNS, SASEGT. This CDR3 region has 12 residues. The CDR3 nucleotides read TGTGCCAGCAGTGAATTCAGGCACGAGCAGTACTTC. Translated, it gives CASSEFRHEQYF.

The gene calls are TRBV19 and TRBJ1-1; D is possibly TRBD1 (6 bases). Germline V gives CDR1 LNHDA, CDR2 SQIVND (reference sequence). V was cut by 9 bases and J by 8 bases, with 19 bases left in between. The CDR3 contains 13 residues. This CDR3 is CASRDIRAMEAFF. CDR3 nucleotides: TGTGCCAGCCGGGACATAAGGGCTATGGAAGCTTTCTTT. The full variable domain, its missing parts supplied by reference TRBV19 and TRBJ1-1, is DGGITQSPKYLFRKEGQNVTLSCEQNLNHDAMYWYRQDPGQGLRLIYYSQIVNDFQKGDIAEGYSVSREKKESFPLTVTSAQKNPTAFYLCASRDIRAMEAFFGQGTRLTVV.

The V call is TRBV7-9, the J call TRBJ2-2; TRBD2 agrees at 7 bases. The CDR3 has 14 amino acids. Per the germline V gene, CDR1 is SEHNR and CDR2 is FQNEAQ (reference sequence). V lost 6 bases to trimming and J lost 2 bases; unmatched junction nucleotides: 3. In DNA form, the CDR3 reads TGTGCCAGCAGGCCTAGCGGCAACACCGGGGAGCTGTTTTTT. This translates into CASRPSGNTGELFF.

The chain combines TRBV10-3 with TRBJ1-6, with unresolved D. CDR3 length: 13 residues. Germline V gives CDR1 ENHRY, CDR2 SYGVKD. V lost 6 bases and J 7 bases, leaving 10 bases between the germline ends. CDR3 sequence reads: CAISPDYNSPLHF. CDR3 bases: TGTGCCATCAGCCCAGACTACAATTCACCCCTCCACTTT.

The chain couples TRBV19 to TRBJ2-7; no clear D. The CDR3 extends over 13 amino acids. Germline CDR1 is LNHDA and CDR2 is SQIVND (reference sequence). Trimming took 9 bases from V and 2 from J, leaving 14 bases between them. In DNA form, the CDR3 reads TGTGCCAGCTCGTCAGGTGATACCTACGAGCAGTACTTC. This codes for CASSSGDTYEQYF.

Here the CDR3 reads CASSAAVQSTDTQYF. The CDR3 DNA sequence: TGTGCCAGCAGTGCGGCGGTTCAAAGCACAGATACGCAGTATTTT. The chain has TRBV2 and TRBJ2-3; D call uncertain. Germline loops: CDR1 SNHLY, CDR2 FYNNEI. V was shortened by 4 bases and J by 0 bases, with 11 bases between the two germline ends. The CDR3 runs to 15 residues.